This TCR beta chain was documented in a study of CD8 T cells in Susac syndrome. Random hexamers served to reverse transcribe roughly 0.5 to 1 ug RNA. A multiplex approach, immunoSEQ multiplex PCR, amplified TCR beta CDR3 across 54 Vbeta and 13 Jbeta. TCRdb used MiXCR to reprocess the immunoSEQ multiplex PCR reads, holding one entry per CDR3 protein. Of around 280,000 distinct CDR3 sequences in the sample, about 92% were seen once. TCR beta sequencing covered blood CD8+ and CD4+ T cells. The multiple sclerosis controls consisted of treatment-naive patients with relapsing-remitting disease, either stable or active. Negative isolation was used for CD8+ and CD4+ T cells, and FACS enrichment was applied to TEMRA cells. Per germline, CDR1 SGHNT and CDR2 YYREEE (reference sequence). The CDR3 loop spans 16 amino acids. V shed 0 bases and J 2 bases; nucleotides not matched to a gene: 5.

The receptor was derived from a human donor with multiple sclerosis. What was sequenced was CD4+ T cells from PBMCs. The chain links TRBV5-4 to TRBJ2-5; 9 bases agree with TRBD2. CDR3 DNA: TGTGCCAGCAGCTTGGGGACTAGCGTATATCAAGAGACCCAGTACTTC. Protein sequence: CASSLGTSVYQETQYF.